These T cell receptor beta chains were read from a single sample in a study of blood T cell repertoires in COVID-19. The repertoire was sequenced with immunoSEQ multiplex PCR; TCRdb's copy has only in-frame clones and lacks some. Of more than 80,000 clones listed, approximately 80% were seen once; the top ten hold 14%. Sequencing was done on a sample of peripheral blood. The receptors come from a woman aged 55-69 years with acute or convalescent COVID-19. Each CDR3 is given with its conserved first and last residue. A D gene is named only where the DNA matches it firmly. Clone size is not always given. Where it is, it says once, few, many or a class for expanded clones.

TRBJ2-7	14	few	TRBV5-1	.	TGCGCCAGCAGCACCGGACAGTCGTTAGGTGAGCAGTACTTC	CASSTGQSLGEQYF
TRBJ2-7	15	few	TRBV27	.	TGTGCCAGCAGTTTAACAGGGGGAGGGGGCTACGAGCAGTACTTC	CASSLTGGGGYEQYF
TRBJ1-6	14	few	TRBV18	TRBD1	TGTGCCAGCTCACATGGGACAGATAATTCACCCCTCCACTTT	CASSHGTDNSPLHF
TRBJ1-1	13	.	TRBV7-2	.	TGTGCCAGCAGTCAAGGGGGTGACACTGAAGCTTTCTTT	CASSQGGDTEAFF
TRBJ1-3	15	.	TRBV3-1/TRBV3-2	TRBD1	TGTGCCAGCAGCCTGGGGACAGGGCTCGGAAACACCATATATTTT	CASSLGTGLGNTIYF
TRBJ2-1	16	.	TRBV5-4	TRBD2	TGTGCCAGCAGCTCCTCCGGGACTAGCGGGAAGGTAGAGCAGTTCTTC	CASSSSGTSGKVEQFF
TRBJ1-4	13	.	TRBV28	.	TGTGCCAGCAGTACCCGGGTGGCTGAAAAACTGTTTTTT	CASSTRVAEKLFF
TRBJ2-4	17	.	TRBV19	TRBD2	TGTGCCAGTAGTATAGATACGGCTAGCGGGGGTCAAAACATTCAGTACTTC	CASSIDTASGGQNIQYF
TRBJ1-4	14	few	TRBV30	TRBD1	TGTGCCTGGAGGAAGACAGGGCTCTGGGAAAAACTGTTTTTT	CAWRKTGLWEKLFF
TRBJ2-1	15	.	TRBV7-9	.	TGTGCCAGCAGCTTAGGACCAGGTCGAGGGAATGAGCAGTTCTTC	CASSLGPGRGNEQFF
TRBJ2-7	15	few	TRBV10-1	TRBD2	TGCGCCAGCAGTCCGGGACTAGCGGACTCCTACGAGCAGTACTTC	CASSPGLADSYEQYF
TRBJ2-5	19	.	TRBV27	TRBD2	TGTGCCAGCAGCCCCTCCGGGACTAGCGGGAGTGTCGGCACAGAGACCCAGTACTTC	CASSPSGTSGSVGTETQYF
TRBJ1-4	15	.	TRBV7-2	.	TGTGCCAGCAGCTTAGTGGCAGGGCCAGATGAAAAACTGTTTTTT	CASSLVAGPDEKLFF
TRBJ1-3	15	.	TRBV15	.	TGTGCCACCAGCAGGGGAGTGAACTCTGGAAACACCATATATTTT	CATSRGVNSGNTIYF
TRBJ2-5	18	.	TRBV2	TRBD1	TGTGCCAGCAACCGGCCGGCGGGGACAGGGGGTGGACAAGAGACCCAGTACTTC	CASNRPAGTGGGQETQYF
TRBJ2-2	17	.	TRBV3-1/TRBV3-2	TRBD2	TGTGCCAGCAGCCTTGGACTAGCGGGGGTGAACACCGGGGAGCTGTTTTTT	CASSLGLAGVNTGELFF
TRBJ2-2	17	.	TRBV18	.	TGTGCCAGCTCACCACCGGGGCTAAGATCGAACACCGGGGAGCTGTTTTTT	CASSPPGLRSNTGELFF
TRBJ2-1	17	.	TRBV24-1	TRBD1	TGTGCCACCAGTGACGGAACCGGGACAGCCTACTACAATGAGCAGTTCTTC	CATSDGTGTAYYNEQFF
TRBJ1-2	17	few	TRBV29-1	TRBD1	TGCAGCGTTGTCTTTCTCCGTCCCGGGACAGGGGTCGATGGCTACACCTTC	CSVVFLRPGTGVDGYTF
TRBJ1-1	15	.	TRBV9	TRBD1	TGTGCCAGCAGCCCAAGGACAGGACGGGGGACTGAAGCTTTCTTT	CASSPRTGRGTEAFF
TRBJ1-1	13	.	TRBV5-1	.	TGCGCCAGCAGCTCAGAGGGTGACACTGAAGCTTTCTTT	CASSSEGDTEAFF
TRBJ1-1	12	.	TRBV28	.	TGTGCCAGCTCTATCTCGCTCACTGAAGCTTTCTTT	CASSISLTEAFF
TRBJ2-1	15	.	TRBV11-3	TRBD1	TGTGCCAGCAGCTTAGGGGGGACAGGGAACAATGAGCAGTTCTTC	CASSLGGTGNNEQFF
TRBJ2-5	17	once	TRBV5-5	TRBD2	TGTGCCAGCAGCTTGGATTATGCGGGGGGCCCGATAGAGACCCAGTACTTC	CASSLDYAGGPIETQYF
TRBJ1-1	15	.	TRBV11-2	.	TGTGCCAGCAGCTCCGCCGGGACATTGAACACTGAAGCTTTCTTT	CASSSAGTLNTEAFF
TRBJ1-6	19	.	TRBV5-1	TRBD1	TGCGCCAGCAGCTCCAACCCGGGACAGGGGGCGAGATATAATTCACCCCTCCACTTT	CASSSNPGQGARYNSPLHF
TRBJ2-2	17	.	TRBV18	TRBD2	TGTGCCAGCTCACCATCCTCTGGCGGGGGGAACACCGGGGAGCTGTTTTTT	CASSPSSGGGNTGELFF
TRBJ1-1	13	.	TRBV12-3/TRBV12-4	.	TGTGCCAGCACCATGGGCGCGCGCACTGAAGCTTTCTTT	CASTMGARTEAFF
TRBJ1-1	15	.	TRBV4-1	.	TGCGCCAGCAGCCGACGGAAGGAGGGTGGCACTGAAGCTTTCTTT	CASSRRKEGGTEAFF
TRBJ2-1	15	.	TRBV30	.	TGTGCCTGGAGTGTAAGCGCGCAGCCCTACAATGAGCAGTTCTTC	CAWSVSAQPYNEQFF
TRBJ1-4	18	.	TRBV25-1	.	TGTGCCAGCAGTCCCCAAAAGGATGGGGCGGGGGCTAATGAAAAACTGTTTTTT	CASSPQKDGAGANEKLFF
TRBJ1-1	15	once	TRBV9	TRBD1	TGTGCCAGCAGCGCTCCCGGGACAGTTTTAGTTGAAGCTTTCTTT	CASSAPGTVLVEAFF
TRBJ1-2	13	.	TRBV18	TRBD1	TGTGCCAGCTCCCCGGGACAGGGGTATGGCTACACCTTC	CASSPGQGYGYTF
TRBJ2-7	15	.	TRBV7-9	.	TGTGCCAGCAGCTTACCTGGTTCTACCCCCTACGAGCAGTACTTC	CASSLPGSTPYEQYF
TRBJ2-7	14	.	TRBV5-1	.	TGCGCCAGCAGCTTGTCGGACATAGGGATCGAGCAGTACTTC	CASSLSDIGIEQYF
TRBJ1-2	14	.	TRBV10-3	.	TGTGCTTCGGGGGGGGATCCCGCTAACTATGGCTACACCTTC	CASGGDPANYGYTF
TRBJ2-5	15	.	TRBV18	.	TGTGCCAGCTCACCAAGAGTGGGAGTGGGAGAGACCCAGTACTTC	CASSPRVGVGETQYF
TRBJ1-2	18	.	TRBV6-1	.	TGTGCCAGCAGTGAAGTTATGGGGGGAGCTGGCTTAAACTATGGCTACACCTTC	CASSEVMGGAGLNYGYTF
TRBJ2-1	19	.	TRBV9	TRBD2	TGTGCCAGCAGCGTTAGTCTGGGGACTAGCGGGAGAAGGGACAATGAGCAGTTCTTC	CASSVSLGTSGRRDNEQFF
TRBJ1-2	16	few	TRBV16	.	TGTGCCAGCAGCCAATCGAGCAGGGGCGACAACTATGGCTACACCTTC	CASSQSSRGDNYGYTF
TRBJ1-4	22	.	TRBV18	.	TGTGCCAGCTCACCAGGGGGAGGGAGACAGGAGCCCTCCGCCGCAACTAATGAAAAACTGTTTTTT	CASSPGGGRQEPSAATNEKLFF
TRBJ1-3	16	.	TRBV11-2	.	TGTGCCAGCAGCTTGGGCAGCCCAGGGGTTGGAAACACCATATATTTT	CASSLGSPGVGNTIYF
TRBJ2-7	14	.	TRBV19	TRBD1	TGTGCCAGTAGCAGGGGACAGGGGACCTACGAGCAGTACTTC	CASSRGQGTYEQYF
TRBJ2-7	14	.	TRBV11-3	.	TGTGCCAGCAGCTTAGTGGTGCAAACTTACGAGCAGTACTTC	CASSLVVQTYEQYF
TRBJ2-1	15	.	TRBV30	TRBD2	TGTGCCTGGAGGGACCGGAGCGGGAGTAACAATGAGCAGTTCTTC	CAWRDRSGSNNEQFF
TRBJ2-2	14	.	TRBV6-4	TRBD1	TGTGCCAGCAGCACAGGGGGCAACACCGGGGAGCTGTTTTTT	CASSTGGNTGELFF
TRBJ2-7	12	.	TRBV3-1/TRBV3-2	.	TGTGCCAGCAGCCGGAGGCAGGGGGAGCAGTACTTC	CASSRRQGEQYF
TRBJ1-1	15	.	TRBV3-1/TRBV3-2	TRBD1	TGTGCCAGCAGCCAGACTGTGGACAGGGACACTGAAGCTTTCTTT	CASSQTVDRDTEAFF
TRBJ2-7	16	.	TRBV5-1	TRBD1	TGCGCCAGCAGCCCCGGGACAGGGCGCGCAGGGCACGAGCAGTACTTC	CASSPGTGRAGHEQYF
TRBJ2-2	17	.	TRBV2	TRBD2	TGTGCCAGCAGGGGCCTCGGGACTAGCGGGAACACCGGGGAGCTGTTTTTT	CASRGLGTSGNTGELFF
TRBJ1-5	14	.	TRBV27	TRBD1	TGTGCCAGCAGTCCCTCCAGGGGGCTTCAGCCCCAGCATTTT	CASSPSRGLQPQHF
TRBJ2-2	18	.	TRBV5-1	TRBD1	TGCGCCAGCAGCTTGGCATTATGGCAGGGGGCGAACACCGGGGAGCTGTTTTTT	CASSLALWQGANTGELFF
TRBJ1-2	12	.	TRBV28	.	TGTGCCAGCAGTCCGGCTAACTATGGCTACACCTTC	CASSPANYGYTF
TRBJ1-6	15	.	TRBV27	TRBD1	TGTGCCAGCAGCTCTCCTCGACAGGGCTTTTCACCCCTCCACTTT	CASSSPRQGFSPLHF
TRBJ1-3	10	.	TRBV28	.	TGTGCCAGCAGTTCGAACACCATATATTTT	CASSSNTIYF
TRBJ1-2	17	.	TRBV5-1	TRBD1	TGCGCCAGCAGCTTCACCGGGACAGGGGGCGCTAACTATGGCTACACCTTC	CASSFTGTGGANYGYTF
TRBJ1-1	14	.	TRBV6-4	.	TGTGCCAGCAGTGATGGACTTCGGGAGGGTGAAGCTTTCTTT	CASSDGLREGEAFF
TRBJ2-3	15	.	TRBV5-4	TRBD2	TGTGCCAGCAGCCCGAGCGGGACTAGCACAGATACGCAGTATTTT	CASSPSGTSTDTQYF
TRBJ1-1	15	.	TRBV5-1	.	TGCGCCAGCAGCTTGGGAGAGCTCCGGAACACTGAAGCTTTCTTT	CASSLGELRNTEAFF